Listed below are T cell receptor beta chains from one sample, sequenced in a study of cytomegalovirus exposure and HLA in healthy donors. Generated by immunoSEQ multiplex PCR, the TCRdb table keeps only in-frame clones and is missing some. The data hold 90,000 to 140,000 clones, with 75% observed a single time. The sequenced sample was PBMCs. The source of these receptors is a man between 40 and 49 years old in good health and CMV-seronegative. Both conserved end residues are part of each CDR3. A D gene is named only where the DNA matches it firmly. Size tells how often a clone was seen (once, few, many) or the class of an expanded clone, and some rows leave it out.

V,size,J,D,CDR3,DNA
TRBV29-1,NA,TRBJ1-5,NA,CSARTETSGNQPQHF,TGCAGCGCCCGCACAGAGACCTCTGGCAATCAGCCCCAGCATTTT
TRBV4-1,NA,TRBJ2-3,NA,CASSRQTRSDTQYF,TGCGCCAGCAGCCGACAGACTAGGTCAGATACGCAGTATTTT
TRBV18,once,TRBJ2-5,NA,CASSPPNSQETQYF,TGTGCCAGCTCACCACCGAACAGCCAAGAGACCCAGTACTTC
TRBV6-5,NA,TRBJ2-7,TRBD1,CASGPGQSSYEQYF,TGTGCCAGCGGCCCGGGACAGAGCTCCTACGAGCAGTACTTC
TRBV2,few,TRBJ2-1,TRBD2,CASSEEVGIAGLNEQFF,TGTGCCAGCAGTGAAGAGGTAGGAATAGCGGGATTGAATGAGCAGTTCTTC
TRBV11-1,NA,TRBJ2-7,NA,CASSFHRDEQYF,TGTGCCAGCAGCTTCCACAGGGACGAGCAGTACTTC
TRBV6-5,NA,TRBJ1-2,TRBD1,CASSSGTGWGYGYTF,TGTGCCAGCAGTTCGGGGACAGGATGGGGTTATGGCTACACCTTC
TRBV5-5,NA,TRBJ2-1,NA,CASMPTGSSYNEQFF,TGTGCCAGCATGCCAACGGGGAGCTCCTACAATGAGCAGTTCTTC
TRBV19,NA,TRBJ2-5,TRBD2,CASSNPRASGGTGETQYF,TGTGCCAGTAGCAACCCCCGGGCTAGCGGGGGTACAGGAGAGACCCAGTACTTC
TRBV14,few,TRBJ2-7,NA,CASSQSGTYEQYF,TGTGCCAGCAGCCAATCGGGAACCTACGAGCAGTACTTC
TRBV19,NA,TRBJ2-1,NA,CASSIGANEQFF,TGTGCCAGTAGTATCGGAGCGAATGAGCAGTTCTTC
TRBV12-5,NA,TRBJ2-7,TRBD1,CASGLGGQAYEQYF,TGTGCTAGTGGTTTGGGCGGACAGGCCTACGAGCAGTACTTC
TRBV27,once,TRBJ1-2,NA,CASSLSNPANYGYTF,TGTGCCAGCAGTTTATCGAACCCAGCTAACTATGGCTACACCTTC
TRBV6-6,NA,TRBJ2-7,TRBD2,CASRQTSGGTIYEQYF,TGTGCCAGCAGGCAAACTAGCGGGGGGACGATCTACGAGCAGTACTTC
TRBV9,NA,TRBJ2-3,NA,CASSRTTTSTDTQYF,TGTGCCAGCAGCCGGACAACAACTAGCACAGATACGCAGTATTTT
TRBV4-1,NA,TRBJ2-7,TRBD2,CASSHPPSGTYEQYF,TGCGCCAGCAGCCACCCACCTAGCGGGACCTACGAGCAGTACTTC
TRBV28,NA,TRBJ1-6,NA,CASSPGHVSPLHF,TGTGCCAGCAGCCCAGGACATGTTTCACCCCTCCACTTT
TRBV10-2,few,TRBJ1-1,TRBD1,CASRDRAEAFF,TGCGCCAGCAGGGACAGGGCAGAAGCTTTCTTT
TRBV7-9,NA,TRBJ1-2,NA,CASSLAGADYGYTF,TGTGCCAGCAGCTTAGCAGGGGCGGACTATGGCTACACCTTC
TRBV30,NA,TRBJ2-3,TRBD1,CAWGDRGTGDTQYF,TGTGCCTGGGGCGACAGGGGTACGGGGGATACGCAGTATTTT
TRBV6-5,NA,TRBJ1-5,TRBD1,CASSWGQGSNQPQHF,TGTGCCAGCAGTTGGGGACAGGGGAGCAATCAGCCCCAGCATTTT
TRBV5-6,NA,TRBJ2-4,NA,CASSPVYRAGNIQYF,TGTGCCAGCAGCCCAGTATACAGGGCAGGGAACATTCAGTACTTC
TRBV7-9,NA,TRBJ2-7,NA,CASSRPGTPYEQYF,TGTGCCAGCAGCCGCCCCGGGACACCCTACGAGCAGTACTTC
TRBV11-2,NA,TRBJ2-3,NA,CASSLSRRQVDTQYF,TGTGCCAGCAGCCTTTCCCGCAGGCAGGTAGATACGCAGTATTTT
TRBV29-1,once,TRBJ2-7,TRBD2,CSVVPGLKGEQYF,TGCAGCGTTGTTCCGGGACTAAAGGGGGAGCAGTACTTC
TRBV6-5,NA,TRBJ1-1,NA,CASSYSVPELNTEAFF,TGTGCCAGCAGTTACTCGGTTCCAGAACTGAACACTGAAGCTTTCTTT
TRBV5-5,once,TRBJ2-1,TRBD1,CASSQRPGTGYNEQFF,TGTGCCAGCAGCCAACGTCCCGGGACAGGGTACAATGAGCAGTTCTTC
TRBV15,few,TRBJ2-3,TRBD1,CATRGMTGSFDDTDTQYF,TGTGCCACCAGAGGAATGACAGGGTCCTTTGATGACACAGATACGCAGTATTTT
TRBV4-2,NA,TRBJ2-5,TRBD2,CASSQGTSGGLKETQYF,TGTGCCAGCAGCCAAGGGACTAGCGGGGGGTTGAAAGAGACCCAGTACTTC
TRBV10-3,NA,TRBJ2-1,TRBD1,CATSGQGSYNEQFF,TGTGCCACCTCGGGACAGGGCTCCTACAATGAGCAGTTCTTC
TRBV4-3,NA,TRBJ2-7,TRBD1,CASSQDRVAGGAYEQYF,TGCGCCAGCAGCCAAGATAGGGTCGCAGGGGGCGCCTACGAGCAGTACTTC
TRBV7-9,NA,TRBJ1-2,TRBD1,CASSLRDRAHYGYTF,TGTGCCAGCAGCTTAAGGGACAGGGCCCACTATGGCTACACCTTC
TRBV28,NA,TRBJ2-2,NA,CASSFRGDTGELFF,TGTGCCAGCAGTTTCAGGGGCGACACCGGGGAGCTGTTTTTT